This paragraph reports one TCR beta chain. The antigen is undetermined. These data originate in a study of T cells expressing NK-cell markers. This CDR3 is built from 15 residues. CDR1 LNHDA and CDR2 SQIVND come from the germline V gene (reference sequence). Study observations and caveats: Dominant NKG2C+ clonotypes accounted for roughly 1.0-7.0% of CD8+ T cells in over 5 donors.

TCRdb re-called the 5' RACE reads; one entry per CDR3 protein, DNA not given. The sample has about half a million distinct CDR3 sequences. This sequence joins TRBV19 and TRBJ2-1; TCRdb calls TRBD1, which cannot be checked without DNA. This sequence originates from a woman aged 50 to 65 in good health. Sequenced: blood T cells: a sorted CD56 or NKG2C T cell subset, CD4+ or CD8+ T cells, or bulk PBMC T cells (not recorded which). The CDR3 sequence is CASSMSGGLLGEQFF.